A single sample gave rise to the 5 T cell receptor beta chains below, sequenced in a study of beta chain features in type 1 diabetes. Expressed TCRB transcripts got sequenced, as all isolated RNA was reverse transcribed. Clones were read by immunoSEQ multiplex PCR, and TCRdb kept only the in-frame ones, dropping some. The sample lists nearly 350,000 clones, less than 9.5% occurring once. Material: central memory CD4+ T cells from blood. The receptors shown here come from a young woman in good health.

This clone occurred a few times. In DNA form, the CDR3 reads TGTGCCAGTAGTACCCCGCCCACTGAAGCTTTCTTT. Amino acid sequence: CASSTPPTEAFF. This chain connects TRBV19 to TRBJ1-1; no reliable D call. The germline V gene has CDR1 LNHDA and CDR2 SQIVND (reference sequence). This CDR3 comprises 12 residues. The germline V and J ends were trimmed by 4 bases and 4 bases, with 7 bases remaining between them.

This clone was detected many times. The chain uses TRBV7-8 and TRBJ2-1; TRBD2 matches 7 bases. Germline V gene sequence: CDR1 SGHVS, CDR2 FQNEAQ. V lost 4 bases to trimming and J lost 16 bases; unmatched junction nucleotides: 10. This CDR3 region has 12 residues. The CDR3 sequence: CASSWTRDYFFF. In DNA, the CDR3 is TGTGCCAGCAGCTGGACCCGGGACTATTTCTTCTTC.

This clone was counted only a few times. The CDR3: CASSSPGLAAEQYF. The DNA of the CDR3 is TGTGCCAGCAGTTCCCCGGGACTAGCGGCCGAGCAGTACTTC. This chain uses TRBV27 with TRBJ2-7; TRBD2 aligns across 11 bases. The CDR3 has 14 amino acids. Germline V lookup: CDR1 MNHEY, CDR2 SMNVEV (reference sequence). Germline trimming cut 4 bases from V and 6 bases from J; bases unmatched to any gene: 5.

This clone has a count of ten or more. The chain recombines TRBV4-2 with TRBJ1-2; D gene ambiguous. CDR1 and CDR2 (germline): LGHNA, YNFKEQ. The V end lost 4 bases, the J end lost 8 bases, and 20 bases lay between the germline ends. The CDR3 spans 15 residues. CDR3 coding DNA: TGTGCCAGCAGCCCGCGAGTGGAAGTCCGGGTAGGCTACACCTTC. Protein sequence: CASSPRVEVRVGYTF.

This clone was seen many times. J is TRBJ2-1 and V is TRBV28; the match to TRBD2 covers 8 bases. The CDR3 totals 17 residues. Germline-derived CDR1 and CDR2 are MDHEN and SYDVKM. The V and J ends lost 6 bases and 4 bases, in that order; junction bases with no gene match: 14. The CDR3: CASSPGRSGGSYNEQFF. CDR3 sequence (DNA): TGTGCCAGCAGCCCTGGTCGGAGCGGGGGTTCTTACAATGAGCAGTTCTTC.